Listed below are T cell receptor beta chains from one sample, sequenced in a study of T cells expressing NK-cell markers. TCRdb reprocessed the 5' RACE reads, with one entry per CDR3 protein and no DNA. Listed are about 400,000 distinct CDR3 sequences; around a tenth falls within the top ten. Sequencing was carried out using blood T cells: a sorted CD56 or NKG2C T cell subset, CD4+ or CD8+ T cells, or bulk PBMC T cells (not recorded which). The receptor set was obtained from a woman aged 50 to 60 in good health. Each CDR3 is given with its conserved first and last residue.

j_call	v_call	cdr3_aa
TRBJ2-3	TRBV29-1	CSVAGVYTDTQYF
TRBJ1-4	TRBV7-8	CASSLHLYEKLFF
TRBJ2-1	TRBV29-1	CSVEDQLAGYNEQFF
TRBJ2-1	TRBV29-1	CSAKGGSGREQFF
TRBJ1-6	TRBV27	CASSLTGEPLHF
TRBJ1-5	TRBV30	CAWKTPGPNQPQHF
TRBJ1-1	TRBV30	CAWKRDLTYMNTEAFF
TRBJ2-1	TRBV7-2	CASSTRSGSSYNEQFF
TRBJ1-4	TRBV2	CASTPGLVEKLFF
TRBJ2-3	TRBV20-1	CSAKKSGRMTDTQYF
TRBJ2-7	TRBV27	CASSLGPSLGDYEQYF
TRBJ2-1	TRBV5-1	CASSLKVTSGNNEQFF
TRBJ2-1	TRBV3-1	CASSPGQAMGEQFF
TRBJ1-2	TRBV30	CAWSVQGGYTF
TRBJ2-2	TRBV19	CASVLRQGATTNTGELFF
TRBJ2-5	TRBV4-1	CASSQDITQETQYF
TRBJ2-7	TRBV24-1	CATSDPSRGHEQYF
TRBJ2-5	TRBV30	CAWGIRETQYF
TRBJ2-7	TRBV15	CATSREAGGPIPYEQYF
TRBJ2-3	TRBV12-3/TRBV12-4	CASSLRATSGTDTQYF
TRBJ2-3	TRBV19	CASRTSSTDTQYF
TRBJ2-1	TRBV12-3/TRBV12-4	CASSLGWWARLAGVGSYNEQFF
TRBJ1-6	TRBV20-1	CSARDYPGQGNSPLHF
TRBJ2-3	TRBV28	CASTRVGPDTQYF
TRBJ2-3	TRBV20-1	CSASILAGDTQYF
TRBJ2-5	TRBV9	CASSSRLAGGEETQYF
TRBJ1-5	TRBV20-1	CSASQGRQPQHF
TRBJ2-3	TRBV20-1	CSAMYSGRSADTQYF
TRBJ2-5	TRBV20-1	CSARDRGNQETQYF
TRBJ2-1	TRBV15	CATSRDLGGGPHNEQFF
TRBJ2-2	TRBV7-6	CASSLQGLAGYPGTGELFF
TRBJ1-4	TRBV25-1	CASSDGQGRGEKLFF
TRBJ2-2	TRBV5-1	CASSPYEAGELFF
TRBJ1-2	TRBV24-1	CATSSLRGYTF
TRBJ2-1	TRBV24-1	CATSAPGTRYNEQFF
TRBJ2-1	TRBV4-2	CASSQGRDQRVGEQFF
TRBJ1-5	TRBV12-3/TRBV12-4	CASSFGAISGNQPQHF
TRBJ2-5	TRBV5-6	CASSLAGQGTETQYF
TRBJ2-1	TRBV5-1	CASSLGYPAGNEQFF
TRBJ2-7	TRBV7-9	CASTQGRPYEQYF
TRBJ1-5	TRBV7-2	CASSFLVEQPQHF
TRBJ2-2	TRBV7-3	CASSPRSGVTGELFF
TRBJ2-2	TRBV7-3	CASSATTAGELFF
TRBJ2-5	TRBV10-2	CASSESLAGRETQYF
TRBJ2-7	TRBV12-3/TRBV12-4	CASGPNRGLSEQYF
TRBJ2-2	TRBV12-3/TRBV12-4	CASQPSGSGTGELFF
TRBJ2-1	TRBV7-2	CASSLTGHEQFF
TRBJ1-6	TRBV12-3/TRBV12-4	CASTTGKGLSSPLHF
TRBJ1-2	TRBV7-9	CASSSGRPYGYTF
TRBJ2-3	TRBV29-1	CSVDPTGQRERTDTQYF
TRBJ2-4	TRBV12-3/TRBV12-4	CASSLDRQHIQYF
TRBJ2-7	TRBV15	CATSRAPSGSSYEQYF
TRBJ1-1	TRBV21-1	CASSTQGVDTEAFF
TRBJ1-1	TRBV30	CAWTRGAAEAFF
TRBJ2-7	TRBV6-6	CASKDPGRWYEQYF
TRBJ1-2	TRBV12-3/TRBV12-4	CASSLQLNYGYTF
TRBJ2-3	TRBV14	CASSHLAGSTDTQYF
TRBJ2-7	TRBV7-9	CASSLDREQYF